This TCR beta chain was profiled in a study of T cell responses to AZD1222 COVID-19 vaccine. Findings and caveats of the study: The study sampled repertoires only after the peak T cell response. The donor group comprised mostly white British people and more females; the analysis possibly underestimated clonal diversity. Across spike, vaccine-associated CD4 TCRs were found, dominant at 160-218 and 743-854.

Trimming shortened V by 2 bases and J by 0 bases, and 11 bases separated the two germline ends. Per germline, CDR1 MNHEY and CDR2 SMNVEV (reference sequence). This CDR3 contains 16 residues. Clones were read by immunoSEQ multiplex PCR, and TCRdb kept only the in-frame ones, dropping some. The sample lists 95,000 to 100,000 clones, roughly 86% seen once, with roughly 10% in the top ten. With regard to this clone: Its antigen is not identified.

The chain is built from TRBV27 and TRBJ1-5, with D possibly being TRBD1 (5 bases). This receptor was obtained from an adult who received the AZD1222 COVID-19 vaccine. The material was peripheral blood, obtained 28 days after the second AZD1222 dose. The CDR3 sequence: CASSLGAAYSNQPQHF. CDR3 in DNA: TGTGCCAGCAGTTTAGGGGCAGCCTATAGCAATCAGCCCCAGCATTTT.